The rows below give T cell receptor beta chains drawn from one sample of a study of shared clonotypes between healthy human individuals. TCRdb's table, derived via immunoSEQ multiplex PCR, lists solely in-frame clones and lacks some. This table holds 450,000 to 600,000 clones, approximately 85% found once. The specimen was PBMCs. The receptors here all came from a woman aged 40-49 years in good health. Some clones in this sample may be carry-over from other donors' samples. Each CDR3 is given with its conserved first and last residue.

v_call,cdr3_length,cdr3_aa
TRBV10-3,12,CAIGAARDEQFF
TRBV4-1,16,CASSPLIWGRANEQFF
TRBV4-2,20,CASSPLDRGRLAGETDTQYF
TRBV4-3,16,CASSQVYPVNTGELFF
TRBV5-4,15,CASSFGIGLTYGYTF
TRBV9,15,CASSVRGSGTGELFF
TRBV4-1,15,CASSQLGLATYEQYF
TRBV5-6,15,CASSHRGSGANVLTF
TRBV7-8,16,CASSSFRDSSYYEQYF
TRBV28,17,CASSPPGTFYSNQPQHF
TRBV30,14,CAWSFGSSYNEQFF
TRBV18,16,CASSPFPGTSTDTQYF
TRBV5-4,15,CASSHALGGDTEAFF
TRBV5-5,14,CASSLAASGNTIYF
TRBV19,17,CASSINTSGRSKNIQYF
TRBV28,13,CASSLSQQYGYTF
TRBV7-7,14,CASSPLSSSDTQYF
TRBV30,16,CAWSVKGSGGIAPLHF
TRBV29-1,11,CSAGRGTEAFF
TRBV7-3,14,CASSWTGGNDEQYF
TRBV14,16,CASSRDSGRWIDEQFF
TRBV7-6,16,CASSLEAGPAAYEQYF
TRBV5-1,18,CASSLVGTSGSGTDTQYF
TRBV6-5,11,CASSTVDTQYF
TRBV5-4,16,CASSLGQPANTGELFF
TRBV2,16,CASSDETSGTTDTQYF
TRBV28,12,CASSLWGKTQYF
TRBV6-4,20,CASSDPAYTSGRGRDGELFF
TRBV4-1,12,CASSQDMREQFF
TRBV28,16,CASSLGTLPLADTQYF
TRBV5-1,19,CASSLGTSSSPGTYNEQFF
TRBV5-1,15,CASSFGSGETYEQYF
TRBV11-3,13,CASSQLTNNEQFF
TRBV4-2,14,CASSQEMGGQPQHF
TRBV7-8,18,CASSLTSTGPGLYNEQFF
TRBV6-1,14,CASSDPGSTDTQYF
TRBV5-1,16,CASSQNVGNRVAEAFF
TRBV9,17,CASSPATSGRRANEQFF
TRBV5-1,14,CASSYTGSIREQYF
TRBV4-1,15,CASSQLHRGSQPQHF
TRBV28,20,CASSLWVAVAGALGNYGYTF
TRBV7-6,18,CASSLDPGSGPDPYEQYF
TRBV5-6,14,CASSLGGPDPEAFF
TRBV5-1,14,CASSWGTGTGELFF
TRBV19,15,CASSIGWGSQETQYF
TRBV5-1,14,CASTGLAGTGELFF
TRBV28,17,CASSPILWTGRDTEAFF
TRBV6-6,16,CASRQTSGSNTGELFF
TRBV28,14,CASSFRLAGGEQYF
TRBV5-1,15,CASSLAPSATDTQYF
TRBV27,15,CASSLSYSFQETQYF
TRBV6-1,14,CASSVYRAGGELFF
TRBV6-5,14,CASSLDRTTGELFF
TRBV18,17,CASSLSSQGKGNQPQHF